These T cell receptor beta chains were read from a single sample in a study of T cell responses to AZD1222 COVID-19 vaccine. Assay used: immunoSEQ multiplex PCR; TCRdb lists only in-frame clones, some missing. The sample lists 150,000 to 200,000 clones, approximately 90% occurring once. Sequences were derived from peripheral blood, sampled 28 days after the second AZD1222 dose. The receptor source for this set is an adult who received the AZD1222 COVID-19 vaccine. The CDR3 runs from the conserved cysteine through the conserved F or W. A D gene is named only where the DNA matches it firmly. Not all rows give a size; the values are once, few, many and, for expanded clones, a class.

J | V | size | D | length | CDR3 | DNA
TRBJ1-3 | TRBV11-2 | NA | NA | 14 | CASSSNRVGNTIYF | TGTGCCAGCAGCTCGAACAGGGTCGGAAACACCATATATTTT
TRBJ1-3 | TRBV10-1 | NA | TRBD1 | 15 | CASSPGTGAGDTIYF | TGCGCCAGCAGTCCCGGGACAGGGGCCGGGGACACCATATATTTT
TRBJ2-2 | TRBV19 | NA | TRBD1 | 15 | CASSRTGVNTGELFF | TGTGCCAGTAGTCGGACAGGGGTCAACACCGGGGAGCTGTTTTTT
TRBJ2-5 | TRBV18 | NA | NA | 16 | CASSTGGTGREKTQYF | TGTGCCAGCTCCACCGGGGGAACAGGGCGAGAAAAGACCCAGTACTTC
TRBJ2-7 | TRBV19 | NA | TRBD1 | 14 | CASSTDRVSREQYF | TGTGCCAGTAGTACGGACAGGGTTTCCAGGGAGCAGTACTTC
TRBJ2-3 | TRBV7-2 | NA | NA | 13 | CASGPGISDTQYF | TGTGCCAGTGGACCTGGGATATCAGATACGCAGTATTTT
TRBJ2-3 | TRBV9 | NA | NA | 15 | CASSVIPGPTDTQYF | TGTGCCAGCAGCGTTATTCCGGGGCCGACAGATACGCAGTATTTT
TRBJ2-2 | TRBV7-3 | NA | TRBD2 | 17 | CASSPPGLAVNTGELFF | TGTGCCAGCAGCCCACCGGGACTAGCGGTGAACACCGGGGAGCTGTTTTTT
TRBJ2-3 | TRBV5-4 | NA | TRBD2 | 18 | CASSLGLAKRGGKDTQYF | TGTGCCAGCAGCTTGGGACTAGCGAAGAGGGGGGGAAAAGATACGCAGTATTTT
TRBJ2-5 | TRBV4-1 | NA | NA | 14 | CASSQDRFQETQYF | TGCGCCAGCAGCCAAGATCGATTCCAAGAGACCCAGTACTTC
TRBJ1-3 | TRBV28 | NA | NA | 11 | CASSRGTVIYF | TGTGCCAGCAGCCGGGGGACGGTCATATATTTT
TRBJ2-3 | TRBV6-6 | NA | NA | 15 | CASSYSTVSTDTQYF | TGTGCCAGCAGTTACTCGACTGTGAGCACAGATACGCAGTATTTT
TRBJ2-1 | TRBV7-2 | NA | NA | 14 | CASSLYLQANEQFF | TGTGCCAGCAGCTTATATCTGCAGGCCAATGAGCAGTTCTTC
TRBJ2-2 | TRBV30 | NA | TRBD1 | 15 | CAQSSRQGISGELFF | TGTGCCCAGAGTAGCCGACAGGGAATTTCCGGGGAGCTGTTTTTT
TRBJ1-1 | TRBV12-5 | once | NA | 13 | CASGVDIHTEAFF | TGTGCTAGTGGTGTAGACATTCACACTGAAGCTTTCTTT
TRBJ1-2 | TRBV14 | few | NA | 15 | CASSSRTSGTRGYTF | TGTGCCAGCAGCTCCCGCACGTCAGGGACTCGTGGCTACACCTTC
TRBJ2-5 | TRBV5-6 | once | TRBD1 | 14 | CASSLEDRIETQYF | TGTGCCAGCAGCTTGGAGGACAGGATAGAGACCCAGTACTTC
TRBJ2-1 | TRBV24-1 | NA | NA | 13 | CATSVGGHNEQFF | TGTGCCACCAGTGTAGGAGGGCACAATGAGCAGTTCTTC
TRBJ2-7 | TRBV25-1 | NA | NA | 15 | CASSEYKTGTYEQYF | TGTGCCAGCAGTGAATATAAGACAGGCACCTACGAGCAGTACTTC
TRBJ1-2 | TRBV27 | NA | TRBD1 | 13 | CASSVTGNYGYTF | TGTGCCAGCAGTGTGACAGGGAACTATGGCTACACCTTC
TRBJ2-5 | TRBV5-1 | few | NA | 13 | CASSLEGPGTQYF | TGCGCCAGCAGCTTGGAGGGGCCGGGGACCCAGTACTTC
TRBJ1-1 | TRBV25-1 | NA | NA | 15 | CASSVPGPRNTEAFF | TGTGCCAGCAGTGTCCCGGGGCCCCGGAACACTGAAGCTTTCTTT
TRBJ2-7 | TRBV7-9 | NA | TRBD1 | 16 | CASSLEGGRPAYEQYF | TGTGCCAGCAGCTTAGAAGGGGGCAGGCCAGCATACGAGCAGTACTTC
TRBJ1-2 | TRBV2 | NA | NA | 12 | CASSRIPQGYTF | TGTGCCAGCAGTCGGATCCCTCAGGGCTACACCTTC
TRBJ2-7 | TRBV6-5 | once | NA | 16 | CASSYGTGQKSYEQYF | TGTGCCAGCAGTTACGGTACTGGGCAGAAGTCATACGAGCAGTACTTC
TRBJ1-1 | TRBV5-8 | NA | NA | 16 | CASSLGAPLKNTEAFF | TGTGCCAGCAGCTTGGGGGCCCCGCTAAAGAACACTGAAGCTTTCTTT